The TCR beta chain under discussion was sequenced for a study of blood T cell repertoires in COVID-19. Study background: There were acute and convalescent COVID-19 samples, and they came from the United States, Italy and Spain.

Per the original data handling: Estimated nucleated cell counts came from reference gene primer amplification. Method: immunoSEQ multiplex PCR; TCRdb's copy keeps in-frame clones and lacks some. The V and J calls and clone size are taken from that table; D and trimming were inferred from the DNA. The data show more than 200,000 clones, around nine tenths seen once. The study recruited people aged about 18 to 95 years across under 25 US areas. Participant reports of clinical history set cohort assignment. The sample comprised PBMCs or T cells enriched from blood (not recorded which). This sequence originates from a man between 25 and 39 years old who had recovered from COVID-19.

The CDR3 sequence is CAGGALNYGYTF. CDR3 nucleotide sequence: TGTGCCGGGGGGGCCCTTAACTATGGCTACACCTTC. V and J are TRBV28 and TRBJ1-2; a weak D match, TRBD1 (6 bases). The germline gives CDR1 MDHEN, CDR2 SYDVKM. This CDR3 spans 12 amino acids. The germline V and J ends were trimmed by 11 bases and 1 base, with 11 bases remaining between them.